Sequencing of this TCR beta chain was carried out in a study of OX40 agonist ivuxolimab in advanced cancers. Study results and caveats: Those patients achieving a partial response at 0.1-3.0 mg/kg showed among the lowest clonal expansion.

TCRdb's copy holds only in-frame clones and misses some; the assay was immunoSEQ multiplex PCR. The sample includes around 71,000 clones, about 86% of them seen just once. Comment on this clone: Antigen specificity is unknown.

The receptor was derived from an adult with an advanced solid tumor such as melanoma, head and neck, liver or kidney cancer. The input for sequencing was CD4+ or CD8+ T cells sorted from blood, taken in a trial of the OX40 agonist ivuxolimab.

The CDR3 loop reads CASSYIPGELFF. The DNA of the CDR3 is TGTGCCAGCAGCTATATACCCGGGGAGCTGTTTTTT. This sequence joins TRBV7-9 and TRBJ2-2; D not resolved. Germline loops: CDR1 SEHNR, CDR2 FQNEAQ (reference sequence). V was pared by 4 bases and J by 6 bases, with 6 bases between. There are 12 residues in the CDR3.